Following are 27 T cell receptor beta chains from one sample sequenced in a study of shared clonotypes between healthy human individuals. Measured with immunoSEQ multiplex PCR; TCRdb has only the in-frame clones, and not every one. The table lists over 750,000 clones, roughly 96% of them singletons, with 0.2% to 0.25% in the top ten. The naive CD8 fraction comprised CD45RO-negative cells positively selected for CCR7 and excluded terminally differentiated effector memory CD45RA+ cells. Sample: naive CD8+ T cells sorted from blood. The origin of the receptors is a man aged 25-45 years in good health.

This clone was seen only once. The chain has TRBV27 and TRBJ2-7, with a possible D match to TRBD2 (5 bases). The CDR3 is 15 amino acids. Trimming cost V 7 bases and J 0 bases, with 16 bases left between them. Germline V gene data show CDR1 as MNHEY and CDR2 as SMNVEV (reference sequence). CDR3 nucleotides: TGTGCCAGCACCGTTTCGGGGAACCCCTCCTACGAGCAGTACTTC. Its protein is CASTVSGNPSYEQYF.

The genes are TRBV7-9 and TRBJ2-3, with 10 bases lining up with TRBD1. The germline CDR1 and CDR2 sequences are SEHNR and FQNEAQ (reference sequence). This CDR3 spans 16 amino acids. Unmatched junction bases numbered 5, after V lost 5 bases and J lost 0 bases. The CDR3 loop is CASSLGQGSSTDTQYF. DNA of the CDR3: TGTGCCAGCAGCCTGGGACAGGGGAGTAGCACAGATACGCAGTATTTT.

The CDR3 region has the DNA TGCAGCGTTGAAGACTTCGCGTTGGCGGCAAGGGACAATGAGCAGTTCTTC. This codes for CSVEDFALAARDNEQFF. The rearrangement joins TRBV29-1 to TRBJ2-1; D gene uncertain. The V end lost 0 bases, the J end lost 5 bases, and 20 bases lay between the germline ends. Looked up from germline, CDR1 is SQVTM and CDR2 is ANQGSEA. The CDR3 runs 17 residues.

This sequence joins TRBV9 and TRBJ1-1; 8 bases align to TRBD1. This CDR3 comprises 16 residues. J lost 1 base, V lost 2 bases, and 7 bases had no gene match. CDR1 and CDR2 (germline): SGDLS, YYNGEE. CDR3 loop: CASSVARQGTNTEAFF. In DNA, the CDR3 is TGTGCCAGCAGCGTGGCAAGACAGGGGACGAACACTGAAGCTTTCTTT.

The rearrangement uses TRBV27 and TRBJ2-2, with 9 bases matching TRBD1. The length of the CDR3 is 14 residues. The trim removed 5 bases at V and 6 bases at J, leaving 4 bases unmatched. Germline V gene lookup returns CDR1 MNHEY and CDR2 SMNVEV (reference sequence). CDR3 amino acids: CASSPQGAAGELFF. The CDR3 DNA follows: TGTGCCAGCAGTCCACAGGGGGCAGCCGGGGAGCTGTTTTTT.

This clone was seen a handful of times. The chain recombines TRBV27 with TRBJ2-5; D is unclear. Between the trimmed V and J ends, which lost 5 bases and 0 bases, there was a span of 7 bases. This CDR3 comprises 13 residues. The germline V gene encodes CDR1 MNHEY and CDR2 SMNVEV (reference sequence). CDR3 sequence reads: CASSSQYQETQYF. CDR3 DNA sequence: TGTGCCAGCAGTAGTCAGTACCAAGAGACCCAGTACTTC.

The gene calls are TRBV30 and TRBJ1-1, with D possibly matching TRBD1 (6 bases). From germline, CDR1 is GTSNPN and CDR2 SVGIG (reference sequence). V dropped 5 bases and J dropped 1 base, with 8 bases sitting between them. CDR3 length: 12 residues. The CDR3 DNA follows: TGTGCCTGGGTCAGGGGGAACACTGAAGCTTTCTTT. It specifies CAWVRGNTEAFF.

V is TRBV6-5 and J is TRBJ1-1; D may be TRBD1 (5 bases). Germline CDR1 MNHEY, CDR2 SVGAGI. The V end lost 7 bases, the J end lost 4 bases, and 16 bases lay between the germline ends. The CDR3 runs to 14 residues. The CDR3 here is CASTAGGAVTEAFF. In nucleotides, the CDR3 is TGTGCCAGCACCGCGGGAGGGGCGGTCACTGAAGCTTTCTTT.

This chain connects TRBV14 to TRBJ2-1; 11 nucleotides line up with TRBD1. This CDR3 spans 14 amino acids. CDR1 SGHDN and CDR2 FVKESK come from the germline V gene. CDR3 sequence reads: CATRGTGGWNEQFF. The CDR3 bases are TGTGCTACCAGGGGGACAGGGGGTTGGAATGAGCAGTTCTTC. Full variable domain (rest looked up from reference TRBV14 and TRBJ2-1): EAGVTQFPSHSVIEKGQTVTLRCDPISGHDNLYWYRRVMGKEIKFLLHFVKESKQDESGMPNNRFLAERTGGTYSTLKVQPAELEDSGVYFCATRGTGGWNEQFFGPGTRLTVL.

The V call is TRBV27, the J call TRBJ2-1; D is ambiguous. Trimming pared 8 bases from V and 5 bases from J, leaving 22 bases between. Germline V gene lookup returns CDR1 MNHEY and CDR2 SMNVEV (reference sequence). This CDR3 is 16 amino acids long. In DNA form, the CDR3 reads TGTGCCAGCGCTGCCTTACGAGCTGTCCGGGACAATGAGCAGTTCTTC. It translates to CASAALRAVRDNEQFF.

The V gene is TRBV20-1, the J gene TRBJ2-3, with D unclear. The V end was cut by 4 bases, the J end by 3 bases, with 5 bases between. This CDR3 is 11 amino acids long. Germline lookup yields CDR1 DFQATT and CDR2 SNEGSKA (reference sequence). The CDR3 loop is CSAKATDTQYF. CDR3 sequence (DNA): TGCAGTGCTAAAGCAACAGATACGCAGTATTTT.

The chain combines TRBV27 with TRBJ2-2; weak D call: TRBD2 (7 bases). Germline V gives CDR1 MNHEY, CDR2 SMNVEV (reference sequence). The CDR3 runs 14 residues. Trimming left V 4 bases short and J 4 bases short, with 10 bases between. The CDR3 region is CASSWGGGTGELFF. In DNA, the CDR3 is TGTGCCAGCAGTTGGGGGGGCGGCACCGGGGAGCTGTTTTTT.

The gene calls are TRBV4-3 and TRBJ2-1; 10 bases agree with TRBD2. Looked up from germline, CDR1 is LGHNA and CDR2 is YSLEER. V lost 3 bases, J lost 7 bases, and 12 bases stayed unmatched. The CDR3 loop spans 17 amino acids. The CDR3 region has the DNA TGCGCCAGCAGCCAGGCTAGCGGGAGAGGGGTAGGAAATGAGCAGTTCTTC. As protein: CASSQASGRGVGNEQFF.

This clone was seen once. The chain has TRBV28 and TRBJ1-2, with D hard to call. The germline CDR1 and CDR2 sequences are MDHEN and SYDVKM. The CDR3 totals 14 residues. Trimming removed 5 bases from V and 4 bases from J, with 14 bases in between. Here the CDR3 DNA reads TGTGCCAGCAGTCCCCAGGTTTACACCTATGGCTACACCTTC. This translates into CASSPQVYTYGYTF.

The chain has TRBV7-6 and TRBJ2-1; D uncertain. The CDR3 has 11 amino acids. Germline CDR1 reads SGHVS; CDR2 reads FNYEAQ. V lost 4 bases to trimming and J lost 9 bases, with 7 bases between them. The CDR3 nucleotides read TGTGCCAGCAGCTCGAAAAGTGAGCAGTTCTTC. Residues: CASSSKSEQFF.

This clone was observed once. V usage is TRBV7-8 and J usage is TRBJ1-1; no definite D call. The V and J ends lost 5 bases and 2 bases respectively, with 6 bases between them. This CDR3 is 12 amino acids long. Germline V gives CDR1 SGHVS, CDR2 FQNEAQ. CDR3 amino acids: CASSLINTEAFF. The CDR3, as DNA: TGTGCCAGCAGCCTTATAAACACTGAAGCTTTCTTT. The full variable domain, with the rest looked up from reference TRBV7-8 and TRBJ1-1, is GAGVSQSPRYKVAKRGQDVALRCDPISGHVSLFWYQQALGQGPEFLTYFQNEAQLDKSGLPSDRFFAERPEGSVSTLKIQRTQQEDSAVYLCASSLINTEAFFGQGTRLTVV.

The chain joins TRBV29-1 to TRBJ1-1; the D is unclear. Trimming took 6 bases from V and 0 from J, leaving 11 bases between them. The germline V gene has CDR1 SQVTM and CDR2 ANQGSEA. The CDR3 extends over 13 amino acids. The CDR3 DNA is TGCAGCGTCAACCCCTCTATGAACACTGAAGCTTTCTTT. This translates into CSVNPSMNTEAFF. The full variable domain, rest sourced from reference TRBV29-1 and TRBJ1-1, is SAVISQKPSRDICQRGTSLTIQCQVDSQVTMMFWYRQQPGQSLTLIATANQGSEATYESGFVIDKFPISRPNLTFSTLTVSNMSPEDSSIYLCSVNPSMNTEAFFGQGTRLTVV.

The rearrangement links TRBV19 to TRBJ1-5, with D uncertain. CDR1 is LNHDA and CDR2 is SQIVND in the germline V gene (reference sequence). Trimming took 9 bases from V and 0 from J, leaving 12 bases between them. This CDR3 region has 14 residues. In nucleotides, the CDR3 is TGTGCCAGCGTCGATAGGTATAGCAATCAGCCCCAGCATTTT. Its protein product is CASVDRYSNQPQHF.

The CDR3 DNA reads TGTGCCAGCAGGCCCGACGGAGTTGATACGCAGTATTTT. It yields the protein CASRPDGVDTQYF. The chain combines TRBV28 with TRBJ2-3; D is ambiguous. In germline, CDR1 is MDHEN, CDR2 SYDVKM. The V end was cut by 6 bases, the J end by 6 bases, with 13 bases between. The CDR3 has 13 residues.

In DNA, the CDR3 is TGTGCCAGCAGTGAATTCCTGATGGGCGGTGAAGCTTTCTTT. It encodes CASSEFLMGGEAFF. The V and J genes are TRBV25-1 and TRBJ1-1; D unresolved. From germline, CDR1 is MGHDK and CDR2 SYGVNS. Trimming shortened V by 1 base and J by 7 bases, and 13 bases separated the two germline ends. This CDR3 contains 14 residues.

With regard to this clone: At the DNA level, this CDR3 is encoded by other sequences in the same sample as well. The chain combines TRBV7-9 with TRBJ2-7; no definite D call. Germline CDR1 SEHNR, CDR2 FQNEAQ (reference sequence). V was pared by 4 bases and J by 4 bases, with 5 bases between. CDR3 size: 11 residues. The CDR3 DNA is TGTGCCAGCAGCTCTATATACGAGCAGTACTTC. It is translated as CASSSIYEQYF.

The genes are TRBV7-6 and TRBJ2-5; 14 nucleotides agree with TRBD2. This CDR3 comprises 16 residues. The V and J ends lost 5 bases and 5 bases, in that order; junction bases with no gene match: 7. Germline V gene sequence: CDR1 SGHVS, CDR2 FNYEAQ. This CDR3 reads CASSLGTSGGFETQYF. The CDR3 DNA reads TGTGCCAGCAGCCTAGGGACTAGCGGGGGATTTGAGACCCAGTACTTC.

The genes are TRBV7-9 and TRBJ1-1, with D unclear. Germline CDR1 is SEHNR and CDR2 is FQNEAQ (reference sequence). This CDR3 is 13 amino acids long. Trimming left V 5 bases short and J 4 bases short, with 11 bases between. The CDR3 region has the DNA TGTGCCAGCAGCCCCCCGGGTCTCACTGAAGCTTTCTTT. Its translation: CASSPPGLTEAFF.

The chain recombines TRBV7-8 with TRBJ1-1; D possibly corresponds to TRBD1 (6 bases). V was shortened by 3 bases and J by 6 bases, with 14 bases between the two germline ends. The germline V gene has CDR1 SGHVS and CDR2 FQNEAQ. This CDR3 contains 14 residues. CDR3 bases: TGTGCCAGCAGCTTGGGGCAGGGGTCCGCTGAAGCTTTCTTT. This gives the protein CASSLGQGSAEAFF.

This chain joins TRBV10-2 and TRBJ2-1; D gene unclear. V dropped 10 bases and J dropped 1 base, with 14 bases sitting between them. This CDR3 has 14 amino acids. Germline loops: CDR1 WSHSY, CDR2 SAAADI. CDR3 sequence reads: CATSDQGSYNEQFF. The CDR3 DNA follows: TGCGCCACCTCGGACCAAGGGTCCTACAATGAGCAGTTCTTC.

The genes are TRBV2 and TRBJ1-2; D is unclear. This CDR3 region has 15 residues. V shed 6 bases and J shed 0 bases, with 14 bases lying between them. The germline V gene encodes CDR1 SNHLY and CDR2 FYNNEI. The CDR3 is CASRDNPVANYGYTF. The CDR3 DNA is TGTGCCAGCAGAGACAACCCCGTTGCTAACTATGGCTACACCTTC.

The V and J genes are TRBV5-6 and TRBJ2-7; D is ambiguous. V lost 0 bases to trimming and J lost 11 bases, with 15 bases between them. CDR1 is SGHDT, CDR2 YYEEEE, per germline. CDR3 size: 13 residues. The DNA of the CDR3 is TGTGCCAGCAGCTTGGCCGCGCCTACAGAGGAGTACTTC. Encoded protein: CASSLAAPTEEYF.